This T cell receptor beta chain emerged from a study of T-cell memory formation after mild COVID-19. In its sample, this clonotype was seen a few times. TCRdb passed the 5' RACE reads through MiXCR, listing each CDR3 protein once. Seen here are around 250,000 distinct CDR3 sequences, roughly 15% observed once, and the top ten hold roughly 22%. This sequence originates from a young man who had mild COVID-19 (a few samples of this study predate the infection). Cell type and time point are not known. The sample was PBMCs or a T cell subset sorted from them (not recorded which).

The CDR3 loop reads CASSASSRSTDTQYF. The DNA of the CDR3 is TGTGCCAGCAGCGCCTCTAGTAGGAGCACAGATACGCAGTATTTT. The chain employs TRBV9 and TRBJ2-3; D is ambiguous. Germline CDR1 and CDR2: SGDLS and YYNGEE. V dropped 3 bases and J dropped 0 bases, with 11 bases sitting between them. The CDR3 consists of 15 residues.